Below, 23 T cell receptor beta chains from the same sample are listed, as sequenced in a study of blood T cell repertoires in COVID-19. Profiled with immunoSEQ multiplex PCR; TCRdb holds only in-frame clones, not every one. The table lists approximately 300,000 clones, roughly nine tenths of them singletons. The specimen was peripheral blood. These receptors came from a woman aged 25 to 39 with COVID-19, enrolled during active disease.

This sequence joins TRBV7-2 and TRBJ2-1; tentatively, D is TRBD2 (6 bases). V lost 5 bases and J 9 bases, leaving 17 bases between the germline ends. The CDR3 covers 14 residues. CDR1 and CDR2 (germline): SGHTA, FQGNSA. CDR3 nucleotide sequence: TGTGCCAGCAGCGCATGGGAGGTGACTACTGAGCAGTTCTTC. It translates to CASSAWEVTTEQFF.

This clone was found a few times. The chain recombines TRBV5-1 with TRBJ1-2; D is ambiguous. The CDR3 consists of 15 residues. V was shortened by 4 bases and J by 8 bases, with 21 bases between the two germline ends. Germline CDR1 is SGHRS and CDR2 is YFSETQ. CDR3 region: CASSTSTFGQRGYTF. CDR3 DNA sequence: TGCGCCAGCAGCACCTCCACCTTTGGGCAGAGAGGCTACACCTTC.

V usage is TRBV5-5 and J usage is TRBJ2-6; 7 nucleotides agree with TRBD1. The germline gives CDR1 SGHKS, CDR2 YYEKEE (reference sequence). The CDR3 runs to 18 residues. The junction had 6 bases not matched to a gene; V was cut back by 0 bases and J by 0 bases. The CDR3 reads CASSLVQGESSGANVLTF. Written as DNA, the CDR3 is TGTGCCAGCAGCTTGGTTCAGGGGGAAAGCTCTGGGGCCAACGTCCTGACTTTC.

The rearrangement uses TRBV11-3 and TRBJ2-1; the D is unclear. V was clipped by 5 bases and J by 7 bases, with 6 bases between them. Germline-derived CDR1 and CDR2 are SGHNT and YENEEA. This CDR3 comprises 11 residues. As DNA, the CDR3 is TGTGCCAGCAGCCTCTTGAATGAGCAGTTCTTC. Translated: CASSLLNEQFF.

This clone was detected only once. This rearrangement joins TRBV6-6 to TRBJ1-1; TRBD1 matches at 7 bases. Germline CDR1 MNHNY, CDR2 SVGAGI (reference sequence). The junction had 11 bases not matched to a gene; V was cut back by 6 bases and J by 7 bases. The CDR3 totals 14 residues. The CDR3 protein is CASSFDRDRREAFF. DNA for the CDR3: TGTGCCAGCAGCTTCGATCGGGACAGACGTGAAGCTTTCTTT.

The genes are TRBV27 and TRBJ2-4; no clear D gene. The germline V gene has CDR1 MNHEY and CDR2 SMNVEV (reference sequence). The CDR3 covers 12 residues. V lost 5 bases and J 8 bases, leaving 10 bases between the germline ends. CDR3 nucleotide sequence: TGTGCCAGCAGTCCGGGTACGGACATTCAGTACTTC. Residues: CASSPGTDIQYF.

The chain uses TRBV7-2 and TRBJ1-5, with a tentative D call TRBD1 (6 bases). V dropped 4 bases and J dropped 0 bases, with 10 bases sitting between them. Per germline, CDR1 SGHTA and CDR2 FQGNSA. This CDR3 region has 15 residues. The CDR3 here is CASSYRAYSNQPQHF. The CDR3 DNA reads TGTGCCAGCAGCTACAGGGCATATAGCAATCAGCCCCAGCATTTT.

This chain uses TRBV6-6 with TRBJ1-1; D uncertain. CDR3 length equals 12 residues. V was cut by 6 bases and J by 3 bases, with 8 bases left in between. Germline values: CDR1 MNHNY, CDR2 SVGAGI (reference sequence). DNA for the CDR3: TGTGCCAGCAGCCCCGGGGACACTGAAGCTTTCTTT. This gives the protein CASSPGDTEAFF.

The chain has TRBV5-1 and TRBJ1-6, with TRBD1 matching 12 bases. Germline CDR1 and CDR2: SGHRS and YFSETQ. The CDR3 contains 16 residues. The V gene end was trimmed by 3 bases and the J gene end by 10 bases; junction bases not matched to a gene: 8. The CDR3 sequence is CASSSGTGGVESPLHF. CDR3 nucleotide sequence: TGCGCCAGCAGCTCCGGGACAGGGGGCGTAGAATCACCCCTCCACTTT.

The gene calls are TRBV6-5 and TRBJ2-1, with no clear D. V lost 2 bases and J 4 bases, leaving 9 bases between the germline ends. CDR1 and CDR2 from the germline V gene are MNHEY and SVGAGI. The CDR3 has 14 amino acids. CDR3 amino acids: CASSYGVTYNEQFF. CDR3 sequence (DNA): TGTGCCAGCAGTTACGGTGTGACTTACAATGAGCAGTTCTTC.

The genes are TRBV7-2 and TRBJ2-2; 12 bases are a match to TRBD2. Germline-derived CDR1 and CDR2 are SGHTA and FQGNSA. This CDR3 is built from 15 residues. With V trimmed by 6 bases and J by 7 bases, 6 bases remained unmatched. The CDR3 protein is CASRYLAGGSGELFF. CDR3 nucleotides: TGTGCCAGCAGATATCTAGCGGGGGGGAGCGGGGAGCTGTTTTTT.

The rearrangement links TRBV24-1 to TRBJ2-1; 10 nucleotides line up with TRBD1. Germline lookup yields CDR1 KGHDR and CDR2 SFDVKD. The CDR3 consists of 16 residues. Unmatched junction bases numbered 3, after V lost 5 bases and J lost 0 bases. The CDR3, as DNA: TGTGCCACCAGTGGGGACAGGGGAAGCTCCTACAATGAGCAGTTCTTC. As protein: CATSGDRGSSYNEQFF.

The chain is built from TRBV6-5 and TRBJ2-2; 8 positions match TRBD1. Germline-derived CDR1 and CDR2 are MNHEY and SVGAGI. There are 13 residues in the CDR3. After removal of 5 bases from V and 7 bases from J, the junction contained 3 bases not matched to a gene. CDR3 in amino acids: CASSQGAIGELFF. The CDR3 coding sequence is TGTGCCAGCAGTCAGGGGGCTATCGGGGAGCTGTTTTTT.

The rearrangement joins TRBV27 to TRBJ1-6; D is unclear. Trimming cost V 5 bases and J 9 bases, with 20 bases left between them. The CDR3 covers 16 residues. CDR1 is MNHEY and CDR2 is SMNVEV in the germline V gene (reference sequence). CDR3 DNA: TGTGCCAGCAGTCCATCCTCTGTGGGCAGTTCTTCACCCCTCCACTTT. This sequence encodes CASSPSSVGSSSPLHF.

The chain joins TRBV7-2 to TRBJ1-1; D uncertain. The CDR3 runs to 14 residues. V lost 0 bases and J 8 bases, leaving 13 bases between the germline ends. The germline V gene encodes CDR1 SGHTA and CDR2 FQGNSA. CDR3 in DNA: TGTGCCAGCAGCTTAGCCCGCTTGGCAGGCGAAGCTTTCTTT. It is translated as CASSLARLAGEAFF. Full variable domain (missing parts from reference TRBV7-2 and TRBJ1-1): GAGVSQSPSNKVTEKGKDVELRCDPISGHTALYWYRQSLGQGLEFLIYFQGNSAPDKSGLPSDRFSAERTGGSVSTLTIQRTQQEDSAVYLCASSLARLAGEAFFGQGTRLTVV.

The rearrangement uses TRBV14 and TRBJ2-3; TRBD1 is a possible D gene (6 bases). Trimming stripped 3 bases from V and 3 bases from J, with 13 bases between. CDR1 is SGHDN and CDR2 is FVKESK in the germline V gene. The CDR3 loop spans 15 amino acids. DNA for the CDR3: TGTGCCAGCAGCCAGGGGGCTGGCGGGACAGATACGCAGTATTTT. Translation: CASSQGAGGTDTQYF.

In its sample, this clone was seen a few times. This rearrangement joins TRBV5-1 to TRBJ2-3; no clear D. The V and J ends lost 4 bases and 2 bases respectively, with 8 bases between them. The CDR3 spans 13 residues. CDR1 is SGHRS and CDR2 is YFSETQ in the germline V gene. The CDR3 region is CASSPPNTDTQYF. In DNA form, the CDR3 reads TGCGCCAGCAGCCCCCCCAACACAGATACGCAGTATTTT.

The genes are TRBV18 and TRBJ1-4; no definite D call. V lost 6 bases and J 6 bases, leaving 11 bases between the germline ends. Germline CDR1 and CDR2: KGHSH and LQKENI. The CDR3 runs to 13 residues. This chain's CDR3 is CASSATVDEKLFF. CDR3 in DNA: TGTGCCAGCTCGGCGACTGTCGATGAAAAACTGTTTTTT.

The CDR3 reads CASSLNWAADEQYF. CDR3 DNA sequence: TGCGCCAGCAGCTTGAACTGGGCTGCCGACGAGCAGTACTTC. The chain combines TRBV5-1 with TRBJ2-7; D remains unclear. V lost 1 base and J 5 bases, leaving 13 bases between the germline ends. The CDR3 length is 14 residues. The germline V gene encodes CDR1 SGHRS and CDR2 YFSETQ.

The chain is built from TRBV9 and TRBJ1-2, with 11 nucleotides matching TRBD1. CDR1 is SGDLS and CDR2 is YYNGEE in the germline V gene. Losses at the gene ends were 4 bases for V and 6 bases for J; bases not matched to a gene: 2. The CDR3 is 13 residues long. This chain's CDR3 is CASSPGQGDGYTF. CDR3 nucleotide sequence: TGTGCCAGCAGCCCGGGACAGGGGGATGGCTACACCTTC.

V gene TRBV6-1 combines with J gene TRBJ1-2; D might be TRBD1 (6 bases). The CDR3 is made up of 14 amino acids. The V end was cut by 1 base, the J end by 10 bases, with 16 bases between. Germline V gene lookup returns CDR1 MNHNS and CDR2 SASEGT. The CDR3 DNA reads as TGTGCCAGCAGTGAAGGGACAGAACCTACGGCCTACACCTTC. This gives the protein CASSEGTEPTAYTF.

The J gene is TRBJ1-5, the V gene TRBV6-4, with a tentative D call TRBD1 (5 bases). Trimming took off 9 bases at V and 0 bases at J, with 15 bases between the two ends. CDR3 length: 15 amino acids. Germline V CDR1 and CDR2: MRHNA, SNTAGT. Here the CDR3 reads CARKQEKYSNQPQHF. DNA for the CDR3: TGTGCCAGAAAACAGGAGAAGTATAGCAATCAGCCCCAGCATTTT.

This rearrangement joins TRBV7-9 to TRBJ1-1, with 7 bases that match TRBD1. The ends lost 5 bases at V and 1 base at J; junction bases unmatched: 10. Germline values: CDR1 SEHNR, CDR2 FQNEAQ (reference sequence). This CDR3 region has 16 residues. The chain's CDR3 is CASSQSRDRANTEAFF. The CDR3 region has the DNA TGTGCCAGCAGCCAAAGCAGAGACAGGGCGAACACTGAAGCTTTCTTT.